This T cell receptor beta chain was recorded in a study of identical twins. Each donor was a healthy Caucasian. MiXCR, run by TCRdb on the 5' RACE reads, gives a single entry per CDR3 protein. This sample carries some 760,000 distinct CDR3 sequences, over 15% of them seen once, and the ten largest clones take around 13%. This clonotype was detected a few times. These same records also appear under a second study, on T cells expressing NK-cell markers.

This receptor was taken from a woman between 18 and 30 years old in good health. Sequenced input: PBMCs.

The CDR3 spells CASSSEAAGKGYEQYF. CDR3 DNA sequence: TGTGCCAGCAGCTCCGAGGCTGCAGGGAAAGGTTACGAGCAGTACTTC. The chain joins TRBV7-9 to TRBJ2-7; tentatively, D is TRBD1 (5 bases). The V and J ends lost 4 bases and 4 bases respectively, with 20 bases between them. This CDR3 contains 16 residues. Germline assignment: CDR1 SEHNR and CDR2 FQNEAQ (reference sequence).